The entry below describes one T cell receptor beta chain. The control participants were healthy donors, and these controls were matched with respect to both age and sex. Purification of the CD8+ and CD4+ T cells relied on negative isolation, and TEMRA cells underwent FACS enrichment. When the RNA was reverse transcribed, random hexamers were used with an input of roughly 0.45 to 1 ug. Amplification of TCR beta CDR3 across 54 Vbeta and 13 Jbeta was performed with immunoSEQ multiplex PCR. Each CDR3 protein is one row after TCRdb ran MiXCR on the immunoSEQ multiplex PCR reads. The sample lists some 170,000 distinct CDR3 sequences, just under 95% occurring once. The data were taken from a study of CD8 T cells in Susac syndrome. Specimen: CD4+ T cells from PBMCs. The receptor's source is a human donor in good health.

CDR3 nucleotide sequence: TGTGCCAGCAGCTTCCAACAGGGGAAGGATGGCTACACCTTC. It encodes CASSFQQGKDGYTF. This chain joins TRBV11-2 and TRBJ1-2, with TRBD1 matching 7 bases. From germline, CDR1 is SGHAT and CDR2 FQNNGV. This CDR3 contains 14 residues. V trimming: 3 bases; J trimming: 6 bases; junction bases outside the gene matches: 7.